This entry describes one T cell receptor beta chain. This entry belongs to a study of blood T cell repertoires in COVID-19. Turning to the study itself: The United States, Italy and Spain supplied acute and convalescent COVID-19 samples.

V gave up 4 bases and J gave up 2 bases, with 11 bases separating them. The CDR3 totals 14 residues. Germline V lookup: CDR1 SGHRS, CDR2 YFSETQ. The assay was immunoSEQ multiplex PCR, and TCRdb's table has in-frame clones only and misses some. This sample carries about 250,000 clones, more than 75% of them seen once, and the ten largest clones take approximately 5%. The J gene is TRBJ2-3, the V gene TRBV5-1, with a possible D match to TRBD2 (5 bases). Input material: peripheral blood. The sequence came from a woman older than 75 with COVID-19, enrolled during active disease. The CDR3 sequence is CASSAGLSTDTQYF. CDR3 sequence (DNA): TGCGCCAGCAGCGCAGGACTTTCCACAGATACGCAGTATTTT.